This TCR beta chain comes out of a study of cytomegalovirus exposure and HLA in healthy donors. Study conclusions and caveats: In a later analysis, across HLA loci, associated TCR counts were highest for DRB1, lowest for HLA-C. In vitro assays verified that three CMV-associated chains recognized CMV antigens specifically.

The study ran its PCR with 60 Vbeta and 13 Jbeta primers. Using immunoSEQ multiplex PCR, the repertoire was profiled, and TCRdb retains in-frame clones only, with some absent. The table includes around 190,000 clones, over 75% detected once. Germline V gene lookup returns CDR1 SNHLY and CDR2 FYNNEI. The ends were cut back, 7 bases at V and 2 bases at J, with 12 bases in the middle. The CDR3 runs 13 residues. As to this clone: Its antigen is unidentified.

V is TRBV2 and J is TRBJ2-7, with D hard to call. Material for sequencing was PBMCs. The receptor's source is a woman aged 45-65 years in good health and CMV-seronegative. DNA of the CDR3: TGTGCCAGCACCCCCCAGGTGACCTACGAGCAGTACTTC. Its translation: CASTPQVTYEQYF. The variable domain in full, completed from reference TRBV2 and TRBJ2-7, reads EPEVTQTPSHQVTQMGQEVILRCVPISNHLYFYWYRQILGQKVEFLVSFYNNEISEKSEIFDDQFSVERPDGSNFTLKIRSTKLEDSAMYFCASTPQVTYEQYFGPGTRLTVT.